In this sample, the clone carrying this T cell receptor (beta chain) turned up once. The antigen is undetermined. Some clones are missing from TCRdb's copy, which holds only in-frame ones; the method was immunoSEQ multiplex PCR. This table holds some 120,000 clones, 88% found once. This specimen comes from a study of cytomegalovirus exposure and HLA in healthy donors. Broader study findings: First-cohort TCR clusters were later found to tend to co-occur in the approximately 120 validation repertoires. It was 164 TCR beta chains that were listed as cytomegalovirus-associated. CMV antigen specificity was confirmed in vitro for a few CMV-associated chains.

The source material was PBMCs. The sequence derives from a man between 25 and 39 years old in good health and CMV-seronegative.

CDR3 loop: CASSSGQGGTQYF. The CDR3 coding sequence is TGTGCCAGCAGTTCAGGACAGGGGGGGACCCAGTACTTC. The chain has TRBV6-5 and TRBJ2-5; 10 bases line up with TRBD1. The length of the CDR3 is 13 residues. Losses at the gene ends were 4 bases for V and 7 bases for J; bases not matched to a gene: 3. CDR1 MNHEY and CDR2 SVGAGI come from the germline V gene.